This T cell receptor beta chain originates from a study of shared clonotypes between healthy human individuals. Study results and caveats: Generation probability values for non-shared clonotypes were lower than those for clonotypes shared by all four donors.

Details on this clone: Its antigen remains unidentified.

Germline CDR1 is SNHLY and CDR2 is FYNNEI. The CDR3 contains 16 residues. Trimming removed 4 bases from V and 2 bases from J; junction bases left unmatched: 5. Naive-designated CD8 cells lacked CD45RO, were positively enriched for CCR7, and omitted terminally differentiated effector memory CD45RA+ cells. The donors, healthy adults who were HIV-negative, had experienced no recent acute infections or vaccinations. It was 150 to 250 ng DNA, about 30,000 T cell genomes, that sorted-subset replicate PCRs used. Original processing notes: Junction-only sequences without quality scores came from ImmunoSEQ, so filtering differed. Sequencing used immunoSEQ multiplex PCR; TCRdb keeps in-frame clones, though not all of them. The DNA was the basis for D and trimming; V, J and clone size are from that table. The sample shows 550,000 to 750,000 clones, roughly 94% of them seen only once.

The sample taken for sequencing was naive CD8+ T cells sorted from blood. The clonotype was recovered from a man aged 25 to 40 in good health. V and J are TRBV2 and TRBJ2-1, with 10 bases lining up with TRBD1. The CDR3 DNA reads TGTGCCAGCAGTGGGGACAGGGGCGATACCTACAATGAGCAGTTCTTC. It encodes CASSGDRGDTYNEQFF. Full variable domain (missing parts from reference TRBV2 and TRBJ2-1): EPEVTQTPSHQVTQMGQEVILRCVPISNHLYFYWYRQILGQKVEFLVSFYNNEISEKSEIFDDQFSVERPDGSNFTLKIRSTKLEDSAMYFCASSGDRGDTYNEQFFGPGTRLTVL.